One and the same sample provided the 2 T cell receptor beta chains below, sequenced in a study of identical twins. TCRdb independently ran MiXCR on the 5' RACE reads; one entry per CDR3 protein. This sample has about 340,000 distinct CDR3 sequences, with 9% found just once. The sample consisted of naive T cells sorted from blood. Receptors were obtained from a woman aged 45-60 years in good health.

Ten or more counts support this clonotype. The DNA for the CDR3 is TGTGCCAACGGACGAACACTCGATGAGCAGTTCTTC. This translates into CANGRTLDEQFF. The chain carries TRBV10-3 and TRBJ2-1; no definite D call. The CDR3 sequence is 12 residues long. V was clipped by 10 bases and J by 8 bases, with 15 bases between them. Germline V gene lookup returns CDR1 ENHRY and CDR2 SYGVKD.

The chain joins TRBV7-9 to TRBJ2-3, with a possible D match to TRBD1 (5 bases). The CDR3 loop spans 15 amino acids. Germline V gives CDR1 SEHNR, CDR2 FQNEAQ (reference sequence). V was trimmed by 3 bases and J by 2 bases, leaving 12 bases between them. DNA of the CDR3: TGTGCCAGCAGCTTTGGGGCTACAGCCACAGATACGCAGTATTTT. It encodes CASSFGATATDTQYF.